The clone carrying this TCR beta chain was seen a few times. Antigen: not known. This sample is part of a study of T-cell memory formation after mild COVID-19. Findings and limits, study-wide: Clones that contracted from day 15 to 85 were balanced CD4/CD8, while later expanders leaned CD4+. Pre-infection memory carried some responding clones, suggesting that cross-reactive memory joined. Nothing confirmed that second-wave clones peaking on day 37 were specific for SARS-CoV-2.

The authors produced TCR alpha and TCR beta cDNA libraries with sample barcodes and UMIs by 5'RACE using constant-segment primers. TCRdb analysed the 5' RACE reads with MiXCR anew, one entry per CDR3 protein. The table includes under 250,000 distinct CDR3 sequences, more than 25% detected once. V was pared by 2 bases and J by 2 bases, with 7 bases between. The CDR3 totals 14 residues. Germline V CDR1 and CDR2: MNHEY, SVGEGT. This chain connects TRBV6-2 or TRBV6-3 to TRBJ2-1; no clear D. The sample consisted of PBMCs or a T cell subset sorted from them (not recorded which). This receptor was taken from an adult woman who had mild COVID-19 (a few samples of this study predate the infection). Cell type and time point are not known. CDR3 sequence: CASSYPGAYNEQFF. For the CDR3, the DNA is TGTGCCAGCAGTTACCCTGGGGCCTACAATGAGCAGTTCTTC.